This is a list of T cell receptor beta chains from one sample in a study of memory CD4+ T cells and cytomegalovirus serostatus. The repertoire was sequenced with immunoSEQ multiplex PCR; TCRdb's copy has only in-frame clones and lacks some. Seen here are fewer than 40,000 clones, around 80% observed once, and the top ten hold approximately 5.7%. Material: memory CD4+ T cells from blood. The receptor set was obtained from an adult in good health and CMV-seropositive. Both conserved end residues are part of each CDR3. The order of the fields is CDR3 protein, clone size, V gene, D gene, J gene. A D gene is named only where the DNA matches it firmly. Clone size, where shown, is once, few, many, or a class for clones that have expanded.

CASSWGPGTNTGELFF,-,TRBV5-6,-,TRBJ2-2
CASSSGGSTDTQYF,-,TRBV7-9,TRBD2,TRBJ2-3
CASSTWTSGRAYETQYF,-,TRBV5-1,TRBD2,TRBJ2-5
CASSHPGQDNYGYTF,-,TRBV4-2,TRBD1,TRBJ1-2
CASSYSGGRNQPQHF,-,TRBV6-9,-,TRBJ1-5
CASSLGGRRSTGELFF,-,TRBV11-3,TRBD2,TRBJ2-2
CASSAPGSRPEAFF,once,TRBV28,-,TRBJ1-1
CASSLGIAGAIQSYNEQFF,-,TRBV11-2,TRBD2,TRBJ2-1
CASSLRTVLTNEKLFF,-,TRBV4-2,-,TRBJ1-4
CASSYDRAISGNTIYF,-,TRBV18,TRBD1,TRBJ1-3
CASSAGGVPNTEAFF,once,TRBV9,TRBD1,TRBJ1-1
CASSLTPQGPYEQYF,-,TRBV7-3,-,TRBJ2-7
CASSSLGHTTSGANVLTF,-,TRBV27,-,TRBJ2-6
CASSDRGLYF,-,TRBV6-1,-,TRBJ2-7
CASRSDSYRYEQYF,-,TRBV5-6,-,TRBJ2-7
CASSLWKMLQGQGQQETQYF,-,TRBV28,TRBD1,TRBJ2-5
CASSLGLAQETQYF,-,TRBV5-4,TRBD2,TRBJ2-5
CASSLGQINEQFF,few,TRBV28,-,TRBJ2-1
CASALQGSTEAFF,-,TRBV12-5,-,TRBJ1-1
CASSPYTYEQYF,-,TRBV28,-,TRBJ2-7
CASSPPGLVNEQYF,-,TRBV11-1,TRBD2,TRBJ2-7
CASSLPTMKEQYF,few,TRBV5-4,-,TRBJ2-7
CASSHRARNTEAFF,few,TRBV14,-,TRBJ1-1
CASSWTGAEQYF,-,TRBV5-1,TRBD1,TRBJ2-7
CASRVVGQGLYGYTF,once,TRBV6-5,TRBD1,TRBJ1-2
CASSPGSWSNQPQHF,-,TRBV7-6,-,TRBJ1-5
CASSLGDTQYF,-,TRBV27,-,TRBJ2-3
CASSSPNRDAGNGYTF,few,TRBV28,-,TRBJ1-2
CSASDYRTQYF,-,TRBV20-1,-,TRBJ2-3
CASSPRTGVYEQYF,-,TRBV11-2,TRBD1,TRBJ2-7
CASSLGLAGTQETQYF,-,TRBV7-2,TRBD2,TRBJ2-5
CSVSLQGPRAFF,-,TRBV29-1,-,TRBJ1-1
CASSKALPDNQPQHF,-,TRBV21-1,-,TRBJ1-5
CASSLDRNTEAFF,-,TRBV7-2,-,TRBJ1-1
CASSLGGGTGELFF,-,TRBV11-3,-,TRBJ2-2
CASTNTGELFF,few,TRBV7-2,-,TRBJ2-2